This TCR beta chain was observed in a study of immune evolution from preneoplasia to lung adenocarcinoma. The overall study: HLA loss of heterozygosity: roughly 7.5% AIS, more than 14% MIA, about 32% ADC, none AAH. The study's findings and limits: Top clone share appeared to fall from AAH through AIS, MIA, adenocarcinoma. Clonality was highest in normal lung, lower in later-stage lesions apparently. T cell clonality was higher in KRAS-mutant than EGFR-mutant or wild-type nodules.

Repertoires were generated with immunoSEQ multiplex PCR, while TCRdb's copy carries only in-frame clones and drops some. The sample records 11,000 to 15,000 clones, 75% to 90% being singletons. A word on this clone: The antigen remains unidentified.

V dropped 8 bases and J dropped 7; count of bases not matched to a gene: 9. This CDR3 has 14 amino acids. From germline, CDR1 is SGHNT and CDR2 YENEEA. The material sequenced was FFPE minimally invasive lung adenocarcinoma tissue. The clonotype was recovered from a person between 65 and 79 years old with lung adenocarcinoma. This sequence joins TRBV11-3 and TRBJ2-2, with 8 bases that match TRBD1. CDR3 coding DNA: TGTGCCAGCGGCCCTGGACAGGGCGGCGGGGAGCTGTTTTTT. Residues: CASGPGQGGGELFF.